The 29 T cell receptor beta chains reported below all come from one sample, sequenced in a study of blood T cell repertoires in COVID-19. Assay used: immunoSEQ multiplex PCR; TCRdb lists only in-frame clones, some missing. The sample yields about 87,000 clones, around 87% seen once. Sequencing was carried out using peripheral blood. Source of these receptors: a man aged 35 to 55 with acute or convalescent COVID-19.

This clone was seen once. V is TRBV18 and J is TRBJ1-2, with 7 bases aligning to TRBD1. The V segment lost 0 bases and the J segment 3 bases; nucleotides outside the gene matches: 4. This CDR3 spans 15 amino acids. Germline loops: CDR1 KGHSH, CDR2 LQKENI. The CDR3 nucleotides are TGTGCCAGCTCACCACCGCGGCAGGGGGACTATGGCTACACCTTC. Its translation: CASSPPRQGDYGYTF.

The chain joins TRBV12-5 to TRBJ1-4; D remains unclear. Per germline, CDR1 LGHNT and CDR2 FRNRAP. There are 11 residues in the CDR3. V was cut by 7 bases and J by 6 bases, with 6 bases left in between. CDR3 DNA: TGTGCTAGTGCCCTCTATGAAAAACTGTTTTTT. Translation gives CASALYEKLFF. The full variable domain, completed using reference TRBV12-5 and TRBJ1-4, is DARVTQTPRHKVTEMGQEVTMRCQPILGHNTVFWYRQTMMQGLELLAYFRNRAPLDDSGMPKDRFSAEMPDATLATLKIQPSEPRDSAVYFCASALYEKLFFGSGTQLSVL.

CDR3 nucleotide sequence: TGCGCCAGCAGCTTGGGAGTAATGGTCGCTGAAGCTTTCTTT. This encodes CASSLGVMVAEAFF. The J gene is TRBJ1-1, the V gene TRBV5-1, with no clear D. The V end was cut by 0 bases, the J end by 6 bases, with 12 bases between. The CDR3 contains 14 residues. Germline V gives CDR1 SGHRS, CDR2 YFSETQ. Drawing the rest from reference TRBV5-1 and TRBJ1-1, the complete variable domain is KAGVTQTPRYLIKTRGQQVTLSCSPISGHRSVSWYQQTPGQGLQFLFEYFSETQRNKGNFPGRFSGRQFSNSRSEMNVSTLELGDSALYLCASSLGVMVAEAFFGQGTRLTVV.

This clone was observed a single time. Different DNA sequences within this sample yield the same CDR3. V and J are TRBV6-5 and TRBJ1-5, with TRBD1 as a possible D gene (5 bases). The CDR3 has 13 residues. Trimming shortened V by 5 bases and J by 6 bases, and 11 bases separated the two germline ends. Per the germline V gene, CDR1 is MNHEY and CDR2 is SVGAGI. CDR3 sequence: CASSPGGVQPQHF. CDR3 bases: TGTGCCAGCAGTCCCGGAGGGGTTCAGCCCCAGCATTTT.

This clone was picked up many times. The rearrangement uses TRBV18 and TRBJ1-5; D unclear. Germline CDR1 KGHSH, CDR2 LQKENI. CDR3 length: 14 amino acids. Trimming pared 6 bases from V and 1 base from J, leaving 10 bases between. Written as DNA, the CDR3 is TGTGCCAGCTCTAACAGCGGGAGCAATCAGCCCCAGCATTTT. Residues: CASSNSGSNQPQHF.

This sequence joins TRBV24-1 and TRBJ2-6, with D hard to call. The V end was cut by 3 bases, the J end by 3 bases, with 14 bases between. The CDR3 sequence is 17 residues long. Germline V gene data show CDR1 as KGHDR and CDR2 as SFDVKD. This CDR3 reads CATSDPSYGYGANVLTF. CDR3 in DNA: TGTGCCACCAGTGATCCGTCATACGGTTATGGGGCCAACGTCCTGACTTTC.

This clone was seen just once. The CDR3 DNA follows: TGTGCCAGTAGTATAGGTAACCGGGACACGCTTTCCTACGAGCAGTACTTC. This encodes CASSIGNRDTLSYEQYF. The chain recombines TRBV19 with TRBJ2-7, with D possibly being TRBD1 (6 bases). There are 17 residues in the CDR3. V dropped 1 base and J dropped 1 base, with 17 bases sitting between them. The germline V gene encodes CDR1 LNHDA and CDR2 SQIVND (reference sequence).

The V gene is TRBV5-6, the J gene TRBJ2-7; 8 positions match TRBD2. Trimming cost V 4 bases and J 2 bases; bases outside gene matches: 5. The CDR3 extends over 14 amino acids. Germline CDR1 is SGHDT and CDR2 is YYEEEE. The CDR3 DNA reads TGTGCCAGCAGCCTTAGCGGGACCACCTACGAGCAGTACTTC. Protein sequence: CASSLSGTTYEQYF. Drawing the rest from reference TRBV5-6 and TRBJ2-7, the complete variable domain is DAGVTQSPTHLIKTRGQQVTLRCSPKSGHDTVSWYQQALGQGPQFIFQYYEEEERQRGNFPDRFSGHQFPNYSSELNVNALLLGDSALYLCASSLSGTTYEQYFGPGTRLTVT.

This clone turned up a few times. V and J are TRBV4-1 and TRBJ2-1, with D unclear. Germline lookup yields CDR1 MGHRA and CDR2 YSYEKL. V was pared by 4 bases and J by 0 bases, with 13 bases between. The CDR3 consists of 16 residues. As DNA, the CDR3 is TGCGCCAGCAGCCGTTCGGTCGATAGCTCCTACAATGAGCAGTTCTTC. Protein product: CASSRSVDSSYNEQFF.

The V gene is TRBV19, the J gene TRBJ2-7; tentative D call: TRBD2 (6 bases). The germline CDR1 and CDR2 sequences are LNHDA and SQIVND (reference sequence). The length of the CDR3 is 13 residues. Trimming pared 5 bases from V and 6 bases from J, leaving 14 bases between. CDR3 DNA sequence: TGTGCCAGTAGTTTAGGAACCGGGGGCGAGCAGTACTTC. This encodes CASSLGTGGEQYF.

J is TRBJ1-6 and V is TRBV9, with 7 bases identical to TRBD1. The V segment lost 3 bases and the J segment 10 bases; nucleotides outside the gene matches: 13. CDR1 is SGDLS, CDR2 YYNGEE, per germline. This CDR3 has 16 residues. The CDR3, as DNA: TGTGCCAGCAGCGCCTCGGATGGAGGGGGCTACTCACCCCTCCACTTT. Encoded protein: CASSASDGGGYSPLHF.

This rearrangement joins TRBV5-5 to TRBJ2-5, with TRBD1 matching 7 bases. This CDR3 region has 16 residues. V was clipped by 4 bases and J by 2 bases; unmatched bases: 11. The germline CDR1 and CDR2 sequences are SGHKS and YYEKEE (reference sequence). This CDR3 is CASSRPEQGMQETQYF. The CDR3 DNA follows: TGTGCCAGCAGCCGCCCGGAACAGGGGATGCAAGAGACCCAGTACTTC.

The chain is built from TRBV30 and TRBJ2-1; TRBD2 agrees at 7 bases. Unmatched junction bases numbered 4, after V lost 2 bases and J lost 0 bases. The CDR3 is 15 residues long. Germline V gene lookup returns CDR1 GTSNPN and CDR2 SVGIG (reference sequence). CDR3 sequence: CAWSLGDYSYNEQFF. CDR3 DNA sequence: TGTGCCTGGAGTTTGGGGGACTACTCCTACAATGAGCAGTTCTTC.

J is TRBJ2-2 and V is TRBV20-1, with D hard to call. The CDR3 loop spans 14 amino acids. V was shortened by 3 bases and J by 7 bases, with 15 bases between the two germline ends. Germline V gene sequence: CDR1 DFQATT, CDR2 SNEGSKA (reference sequence). In DNA, the CDR3 is TGCAGTGCTAGTAATCCTAGTTGGGTCGGGGAGCTGTTTTTT. Translation: CSASNPSWVGELFF.

This rearrangement joins TRBV24-1 to TRBJ2-2; D is unclear. Germline V gives CDR1 KGHDR, CDR2 SFDVKD. V lost 5 bases to trimming and J lost 5 bases, with 8 bases between them. The CDR3 runs to 13 residues. CDR3 coding DNA: TGTGCCACCAGTGGGAGTGCTACCGGGGAGCTGTTTTTT. It encodes CATSGSATGELFF.

This sequence joins TRBV30 and TRBJ1-2; 8 bases align to TRBD1. This CDR3 region has 14 residues. V lost 4 bases and J lost 4; bases outside the gene matches: 8. Germline lookup yields CDR1 GTSNPN and CDR2 SVGIG (reference sequence). CDR3 region: CAWIRQGYSYGYTF. CDR3 in DNA: TGTGCCTGGATACGACAGGGGTATTCCTATGGCTACACCTTC. The full variable domain, with the rest looked up from reference TRBV30 and TRBJ1-2, is SQTIHQWPATLVQPVGSPLSLECTVEGTSNPNLYWYRQAAGRGLQLLFYSVGIGQISSEVPQNLSASRPQDRQFILSSKKLLLSDSGFYLCAWIRQGYSYGYTFGSGTRLTVV.

The chain employs TRBV5-1 and TRBJ2-7; TRBD2 might be the D (6 bases). V lost 0 bases and J lost 4, with 11 bases in between. Germline V gene lookup returns CDR1 SGHRS and CDR2 YFSETQ. There are 14 residues in the CDR3. CDR3: CASSLAAGRYEQYF. For the CDR3, the DNA is TGCGCCAGCAGCTTGGCGGCAGGGAGGTACGAGCAGTACTTC.

This chain connects TRBV5-1 to TRBJ1-1; weak D call: TRBD1 (5 bases). CDR3 length: 15 residues. CDR1 is SGHRS, CDR2 YFSETQ, per germline. The V end was cut by 0 bases, the J end by 4 bases, with 13 bases between. In DNA form, the CDR3 reads TGCGCCAGCAGCTTGGGCGCAGGGCTGAGCACTGAAGCTTTCTTT. Residues: CASSLGAGLSTEAFF.

V is TRBV3-1 (or the pseudogene TRBV3-2) and J is TRBJ1-1, with D unclear. Germline CDR1 LGHDT, CDR2 YNNKEL (reference sequence). The CDR3 covers 14 residues. Trimming took off 5 bases at V and 1 base at J, with 11 bases between the two ends. CDR3 sequence reads: CASSELDTNTEAFF. CDR3 DNA sequence: TGTGCCAGCAGCGAACTTGACACGAACACTGAAGCTTTCTTT.

The chain uses TRBV12-3 or TRBV12-4 and TRBJ1-1; TRBD1 agrees at 8 bases. This CDR3 has 13 residues. The V and J ends lost 5 bases and 10 bases, in that order; junction bases with no gene match: 9. The CDR3 DNA reads TGTGCCAGCAGTATTCAGGGGGCGTACGGAGCTTTCTTT. This encodes CASSIQGAYGAFF.

The CDR3 spells CASSSLSTDTQYF. CDR3 DNA: TGTGCCAGCAGCTCCCTAAGTACTGATACGCAGTATTTT. V gene TRBV7-3 combines with J gene TRBJ2-3; D is unclear. The germline gives CDR1 SGHTA, CDR2 FQGTGA. The CDR3 is made up of 13 amino acids. V lost 4 bases, J lost 6 bases, and 11 bases lay in between.

This chain links TRBV19 with TRBJ1-1; possible D gene TRBD1, 6 bases. Per germline, CDR1 LNHDA and CDR2 SQIVND (reference sequence). There are 15 residues in the CDR3. V shed 4 bases and J shed 5 bases, with 17 bases lying between them. CDR3 sequence: CASSTPQGGRTEAFF. CDR3 bases: TGTGCCAGTAGTACCCCACAGGGAGGGCGGACTGAAGCTTTCTTT.

The chain uses TRBV19 and TRBJ2-3; 8 nucleotides match TRBD2. In germline, CDR1 is LNHDA, CDR2 SQIVND (reference sequence). V lost 6 bases, J lost 0 bases, and 8 bases stayed unmatched. This CDR3 is built from 16 residues. CDR3 sequence: CASSSPGGVSTDTQYF. CDR3 coding DNA: TGTGCCAGTAGCTCCCCGGGGGGGGTTAGCACAGATACGCAGTATTTT. Using reference TRBV19 and TRBJ2-3 for the parts outside the CDR3, the full variable domain is DGGITQSPKYLFRKEGQNVTLSCEQNLNHDAMYWYRQDPGQGLRLIYYSQIVNDFQKGDIAEGYSVSREKKESFPLTVTSAQKNPTAFYLCASSSPGGVSTDTQYFGPGTRLTVL.

V and J are TRBV18 and TRBJ1-1; maybe TRBD1 (5 bases). This CDR3 region has 14 residues. CDR1 is KGHSH and CDR2 is LQKENI in the germline V gene. The germline V and J ends were trimmed by 3 bases and 0 bases, with 8 bases remaining between them. The CDR3 region has the DNA TGTGCCAGCTCACCTTGGGGGGTGAACACTGAAGCTTTCTTT. Translated, it gives CASSPWGVNTEAFF.

The chain has TRBV6-5 and TRBJ1-2, with D unresolved. The V end was cut by 7 bases, the J end by 5 bases, with 17 bases between. Germline CDR1 and CDR2: MNHEY and SVGAGI. The CDR3 is 14 amino acids. CDR3 in amino acids: CASKASGEKYGYTF. CDR3 DNA: TGTGCCAGCAAGGCATCAGGTGAAAAATATGGCTACACCTTC.

This clone was counted between two and nine times. The chain joins TRBV7-9 to TRBJ1-1; D is uncertain. The germline V and J ends were trimmed by 3 bases and 0 bases, with 11 bases remaining between them. Per germline, CDR1 SEHNR and CDR2 FQNEAQ (reference sequence). The CDR3 has 15 residues. This CDR3 reads CASSFPGRMNTEAFF. The CDR3 coding sequence is TGTGCCAGCAGCTTCCCTGGCCGTATGAACACTGAAGCTTTCTTT.

V is TRBV19 and J is TRBJ2-7; 10 bases are shared with TRBD1. CDR1 and CDR2 (germline): LNHDA, SQIVND (reference sequence). The CDR3 totals 15 residues. Losses at the gene ends were 3 bases for V and 1 base for J; bases not matched to a gene: 3. The CDR3: CASSIGQGESYEQYF. The CDR3 DNA sequence: TGTGCCAGTAGTATCGGACAGGGGGAGTCCTACGAGCAGTACTTC.

This CDR3 is CASSLDGGTTEAFF. Written as DNA, the CDR3 is TGTGCCAGCAGCTTAGACGGGGGGACCACTGAAGCTTTCTTT. The gene calls are TRBV7-8 and TRBJ1-1; TRBD1 is a possible D gene (5 bases). The CDR3 is 14 residues long. Trimming left V 1 base short and J 4 bases short, with 10 bases between. Germline CDR1 and CDR2: SGHVS and FQNEAQ.

The chain carries TRBV15 and TRBJ1-6; D not certain. V lost 1 base, J lost 7 bases, and 11 bases lay in between. CDR1 is LNHNV and CDR2 is YYDKDF in the germline V gene (reference sequence). This CDR3 contains 15 residues. The CDR3 protein is CATSRVGGSNSPLHF. The CDR3, as DNA: TGTGCCACCAGCAGAGTAGGAGGGTCCAATTCACCCCTCCACTTT.